The clone carrying this TCR beta chain has ten or more counts. The antigen remains unidentified. Looked up from germline, CDR1 is LGHDT and CDR2 is YNNKEL (reference sequence). This CDR3 is 15 amino acids long. Deletions cut 4 bases from V and 8 bases from J, with 20 bases between. The sample belongs to a study of neurological immune-mediated disorders. Study conclusions and caveats: Patients with HTLV-1-associated myelopathy had the highest level of TCR clonal expansion, whereas patients with multiple sclerosis had the lowest level, falling beneath the level found in healthy controls. None of the CDR3 amino acid sequences in expanded clones turned up in more than one subject, which points to private repertoires in all groups.

The time point denotes: longitudinal time-point 2. The cDNA was produced through 5'RACE with 10-nucleotide random UMIs. Sequencing runs each generated in excess of 160 million TCR-beta sequences derived from 15-18 subjects. MiXCR, applied by TCRdb to the 5' RACE reads, yields one record per CDR3 protein. The sample carries more than 55,000 distinct CDR3 sequences, about 8.9% recorded once. The chain has TRBV3-1 and TRBJ1-2; D ambiguous. The sample consisted of PBMCs. The clonotype comes from a young man in good health. The CDR3 bases are TGTGCCAGCAGCCTCCGAGCGGCAGGCACTACCGGCTACACCTTC. This codes for CASSLRAAGTTGYTF.